The 21 T cell receptor beta chains below come from one sample, sequenced in a study of identical twins. One entry per CDR3 protein, called by TCRdb with MiXCR from the 5' RACE reads. The repertoire holds 200,000 to 300,000 distinct CDR3 sequences, with 10% to 13% as singletons. Sequenced input: memory T cells sorted from blood. The receptor set was obtained from a man aged 45-65 years in good health.

This chain uses TRBV2 with TRBJ1-1; maybe TRBD1 (5 bases). Germline V lookup: CDR1 SNHLY, CDR2 FYNNEI. CDR3 length: 13 amino acids. V dropped 6 bases and J dropped 4 bases, with 12 bases sitting between them. The CDR3 DNA reads as TGTGCCAGCAGCTCCAGGGTTCTCACTGAAGCTTTCTTT. Translating gives CASSSRVLTEAFF.

In this sample, this clonotype turned up many times. The chain links TRBV18 to TRBJ2-7, with TRBD1 matching 7 bases. Germline V gives CDR1 KGHSH, CDR2 LQKENI. The CDR3 sequence is 13 residues long. Trimming removed 3 bases from V and 2 bases from J; junction bases left unmatched: 1. This CDR3 reads CASSPGTAYEQYF. The CDR3 DNA follows: TGTGCCAGCTCACCCGGGACAGCCTACGAGCAGTACTTC.

This clonotype has a count of ten or more. V is TRBV9 and J is TRBJ1-3; no clear D gene. The length of the CDR3 is 15 residues. V lost 2 bases to trimming and J lost 0 bases, with 9 bases between them. Germline assignment: CDR1 SGDLS and CDR2 YYNGEE. In nucleotides, the CDR3 is TGTGCCAGCAGCGTCGGTAGGATCTCTGGAAACACCATATATTTT. This sequence encodes CASSVGRISGNTIYF.

The chain uses TRBV2 and TRBJ2-1; weak D call: TRBD2 (7 bases). Germline V lookup: CDR1 SNHLY, CDR2 FYNNEI. The CDR3 is 14 amino acids. Trimming stripped 8 bases from V and 1 base from J, with 12 bases between. The chain's CDR3 is CASGRGVSYNEQFF. CDR3 nucleotide sequence: TGTGCCAGCGGGAGGGGGGTTTCCTACAATGAGCAGTTCTTC.

This clonotype was found many times. The chain employs TRBV4-3 and TRBJ2-1; 13 positions agree with TRBD2. The germline V gene encodes CDR1 LGHNA and CDR2 YSLEER. J lost 9 bases, V lost 1 base, and 6 bases had no gene match. This CDR3 contains 16 residues. The DNA for the CDR3 is TGCGCCAGCAGCCAAGCAACTAGCGGGGGGGCGGGTGAGCAGTTCTTC. Protein product: CASSQATSGGAGEQFF.

The count of this clonotype is one. In DNA form, the CDR3 reads TGTGCCAGCGATTTGGCGGGAGCTCGGGGGTTCACAGATACGCAGTATTTT. Encoded protein: CASDLAGARGFTDTQYF. The rearrangement uses TRBV2 and TRBJ2-3; TRBD2 matches at 7 bases. Per the germline V gene, CDR1 is SNHLY and CDR2 is FYNNEI. This CDR3 spans 17 amino acids. V shed 8 bases and J 2 bases; nucleotides not matched to a gene: 16.

This clonotype was recorded at least ten times. The CDR3 loop is CASSSPTQNIQYF. As DNA, the CDR3 is TGTGCCAGCAGCTCCCCCACCCAAAACATTCAGTACTTC. The chain links TRBV4-2 to TRBJ2-4; D is ambiguous. The CDR3 loop spans 13 amino acids. V was shortened by 5 bases and J by 5 bases, with 10 bases between the two germline ends. Germline CDR1 LGHNA, CDR2 YNFKEQ.

The rearrangement joins TRBV4-2 to TRBJ1-1, with D tentatively TRBD1 (5 bases). CDR1 and CDR2 (germline): LGHNA, YNFKEQ. The CDR3 extends over 17 amino acids. Trimming took 0 bases from V and 4 from J, leaving 18 bases between them. In DNA, the CDR3 is TGTGCCAGCAGCCAAGAAGTGGCAGGGACGAAGGGCACTGAAGCTTTCTTT. The encoded protein is CASSQEVAGTKGTEAFF.

There are many counts of this clonotype. CDR3 protein: CASSLAGTEKFF. The CDR3 DNA reads TGCGCCAGCAGCTTGGCCGGGACTGAAAAGTTCTTC. The chain is built from TRBV5-1 and TRBJ2-1; D might be TRBD2 (6 bases). Germline CDR1 and CDR2: SGHRS and YFSETQ. The CDR3 is made up of 12 amino acids. Trimming cost V 0 bases and J 14 bases, with 12 bases left between them.

This clonotype was counted at least ten times. The genes are TRBV12-3 or TRBV12-4 and TRBJ1-3, with D perhaps matching TRBD1 (5 bases). The V gene lost 5 bases and the J gene lost 2 bases, with 10 bases spanning the gap. The CDR3 is 14 amino acids. CDR3 bases: TGTGCCAGCAGTCGTCTAGGGGCTGGAAACACCATATATTTT. Translating it yields CASSRLGAGNTIYF.

This clonotype has ten or more counts. The chain joins TRBV4-3 to TRBJ2-1; 10 bases are a match to TRBD2. The germline V gene has CDR1 LGHNA and CDR2 YSLEER. With 0 bases clipped from V and 7 bases from J, the junction kept 6 bases outside the gene matches. The CDR3 totals 16 residues. The CDR3 loop is CASSQDQLAGANEQFF. As DNA, the CDR3 is TGCGCCAGCAGCCAAGACCAGCTAGCGGGAGCGAATGAGCAGTTCTTC.

The chain joins TRBV10-3 to TRBJ2-5; D may be TRBD1 (5 bases). Trimming shortened V by 0 bases and J by 4 bases, and 15 bases separated the two germline ends. CDR3 length: 16 residues. CDR1 and CDR2 from the germline V gene are ENHRY and SYGVKD. The CDR3 nucleotides are TGTGCCATCAGTGAGTCGACAGCTATCTCGGGAGAGACCCAGTACTTC. It yields the protein CAISESTAISGETQYF.

This clonotype was counted between two and nine times. The rearrangement links TRBV20-1 to TRBJ1-2; TRBD1 agrees at 9 bases. Germline CDR1 reads DFQATT; CDR2 reads SNEGSKA (reference sequence). The length of the CDR3 is 15 residues. Losses at the gene ends were 2 bases for V and 4 bases for J; bases not matched to a gene: 8. DNA of the CDR3: TGCAGTGCTAGATCCGCCGGACAGGGGACCTATGGCTACACCTTC. Translating it yields CSARSAGQGTYGYTF.

This clonotype was counted only a few times. The rearrangement links TRBV12-3 or TRBV12-4 to TRBJ1-2, with 12 bases that match TRBD1. The CDR3 consists of 14 residues. The junction had 7 bases not matched to a gene; V was cut back by 6 bases and J by 8 bases. The CDR3 nucleotides are TGTGCCAGCAGACTGGGACAGGGGGCTCACGGCTACACCTTC. Residues: CASRLGQGAHGYTF.

This clonotype has ten or more counts. The chain uses TRBV4-2 and TRBJ1-1; D uncertain. The ends were cut back, 7 bases at V and 8 bases at J, with 17 bases in the middle. Per the germline V gene, CDR1 is LGHNA and CDR2 is YNFKEQ. The CDR3 loop spans 13 amino acids. DNA for the CDR3: TGTGCCAGCAAAAGGCGGGCGGGTACCGAAGCTTTCTTT. Its translation is CASKRRAGTEAFF.

V and J are TRBV5-5 and TRBJ1-2; TRBD1 aligns across 8 bases. Germline CDR1 and CDR2: SGHKS and YYEKEE (reference sequence). V was clipped by 4 bases and J by 6 bases; unmatched bases: 5. The CDR3 is 13 residues long. The CDR3 spells CASSHRTGHGYTF. CDR3 coding DNA: TGTGCCAGCAGCCACAGGACAGGGCATGGCTACACCTTC.

This clonotype appeared many times. The chain carries TRBV11-2 and TRBJ2-1; maybe TRBD2 (6 bases). The CDR3 spans 15 residues. Trimming left V 3 bases short and J 8 bases short, with 17 bases between. CDR1 and CDR2 (germline): SGHAT, FQNNGV. The CDR3 reads CASSFGGTARDEQFF. CDR3 bases: TGTGCCAGCAGCTTTGGCGGGACCGCGCGAGATGAGCAGTTCTTC.

This rearrangement joins TRBV6-5 to TRBJ2-7; tentative D call: TRBD2 (5 bases). Trimming left V 2 bases short and J 6 bases short, with 17 bases between. Germline V gene sequence: CDR1 MNHEY, CDR2 SVGAGI. The CDR3 has 15 amino acids. CDR3 protein: CASSYVAAPGVEQYF. The DNA of the CDR3 is TGTGCCAGCAGTTACGTTGCGGCACCCGGGGTCGAGCAGTACTTC.

This clonotype has at least ten counts. V usage is TRBV12-3 or TRBV12-4 and J usage is TRBJ1-1; 12 bases are a match to TRBD1. This CDR3 spans 18 amino acids. Trimming cost V 6 bases and J 5 bases; bases outside gene matches: 16. Written as DNA, the CDR3 is TGTGCCAGCAGGCCTCACAGGGACAGGGGGCTGTTTTGGACTGAAGCTTTCTTT. This codes for CASRPHRDRGLFWTEAFF.

This clonotype was counted only a few times. The chain couples TRBV20-1 to TRBJ2-1, with TRBD2 identical over 8 bases. CDR1 and CDR2 (germline): DFQATT, SNEGSKA (reference sequence). V lost 0 bases and J lost 0; bases outside the gene matches: 10. This CDR3 comprises 18 residues. CDR3 DNA: TGCAGTGCTAGAGATAGTGGTAGCGGGGTTAGCTCCTACAATGAGCAGTTCTTC. Protein: CSARDSGSGVSSYNEQFF.

This clonotype was seen ten or more times. This chain joins TRBV7-8 and TRBJ2-1, with unresolved D. Germline values: CDR1 SGHVS, CDR2 FQNEAQ. V was shortened by 3 bases and J by 0 bases, with 9 bases between the two germline ends. There are 15 residues in the CDR3. CDR3 protein: CASSFSSASYNEQFF. The CDR3, as DNA: TGTGCCAGCAGCTTTTCGTCAGCCTCCTACAATGAGCAGTTCTTC. Supplemented by reference TRBV7-8 and TRBJ2-1, the full variable domain reads GAGVSQSPRYKVAKRGQDVALRCDPISGHVSLFWYQQALGQGPEFLTYFQNEAQLDKSGLPSDRFFAERPEGSVSTLKIQRTQQEDSAVYLCASSFSSASYNEQFFGPGTRLTVL.